These T cell receptor beta chains were read from a single sample in a study of blood T cell repertoires in COVID-19. TCRdb's table, derived via immunoSEQ multiplex PCR, lists solely in-frame clones and lacks some. The table lists around 300,000 clones, around 86% of them singletons. The specimen sequenced was peripheral blood. These receptors all stem from a woman under 40 with active or convalescent COVID-19. Each CDR3 is given with its conserved first and last residue. Each record gives: J gene, V gene, CDR3 protein.

TRBJ2-1 | TRBV7-2 | CASSDTPTSGGYNEQFF
TRBJ2-3 | TRBV15 | CATSRRQGSTDTQYF
TRBJ1-1 | TRBV2 | CASSSSREGEAFF
TRBJ2-1 | TRBV21-1 | CASSKGRLAGSYNEQFF
TRBJ1-4 | TRBV19 | CASSYSWQVDEKLFF
TRBJ2-5 | TRBV7-2 | CASSFPSGGYIETQYF
TRBJ2-3 | TRBV30 | CAWKPRGTDTQYF
TRBJ1-1 | TRBV30 | CAWRSRGLTGGVTEAFF
TRBJ2-5 | TRBV9 | CASSVYSGGAETQYF
TRBJ2-2 | TRBV7-2 | CASSRPGTPSGELFF
TRBJ1-4 | TRBV28 | CASLEATNEKLFF
TRBJ1-6 | TRBV2 | CAIKSTGEFNSPLHF
TRBJ2-7 | TRBV28 | CASTGAGGRYYEQYF
TRBJ1-2 | TRBV3-1/TRBV3-2 | CASSQDLAGGGYTF
TRBJ1-1 | TRBV3-1/TRBV3-2 | CASSQVGQGAFF